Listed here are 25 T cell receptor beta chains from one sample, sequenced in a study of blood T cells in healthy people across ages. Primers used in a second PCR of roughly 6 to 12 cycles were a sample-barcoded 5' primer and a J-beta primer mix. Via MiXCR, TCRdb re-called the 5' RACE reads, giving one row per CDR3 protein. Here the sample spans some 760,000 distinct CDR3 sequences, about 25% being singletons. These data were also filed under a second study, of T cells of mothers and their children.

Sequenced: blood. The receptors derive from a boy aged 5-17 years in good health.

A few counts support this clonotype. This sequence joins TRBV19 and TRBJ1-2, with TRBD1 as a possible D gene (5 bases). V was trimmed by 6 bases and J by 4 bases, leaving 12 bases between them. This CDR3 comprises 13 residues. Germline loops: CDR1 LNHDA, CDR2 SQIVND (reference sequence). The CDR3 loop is CASSQGLFYGYTF. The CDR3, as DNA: TGTGCCAGTAGCCAGGGTTTATTCTATGGCTACACCTTC.

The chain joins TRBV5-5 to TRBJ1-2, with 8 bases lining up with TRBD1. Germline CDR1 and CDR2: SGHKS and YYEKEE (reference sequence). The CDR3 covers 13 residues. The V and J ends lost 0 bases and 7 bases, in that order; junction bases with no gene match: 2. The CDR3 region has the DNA TGTGCCAGCAGCTTGGGACAGGGGCTTGGCTACACCTTC. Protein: CASSLGQGLGYTF.

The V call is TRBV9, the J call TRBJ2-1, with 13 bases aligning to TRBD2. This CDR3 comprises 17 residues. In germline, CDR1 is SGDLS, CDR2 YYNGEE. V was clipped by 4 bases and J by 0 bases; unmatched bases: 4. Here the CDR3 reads CASSPGLAGYSYNEQFF. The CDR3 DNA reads TGTGCCAGCAGCCCGGGACTAGCGGGATACTCCTACAATGAGCAGTTCTTC. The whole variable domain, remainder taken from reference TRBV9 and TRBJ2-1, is DSGVTQTPKHLITATGQRVTLRCSPRSGDLSVYWYQQSLDQGLQFLIQYYNGEERAKGNILERFSAQQFPDLHSELNLSSLELGDSALYFCASSPGLAGYSYNEQFFGPGTRLTVL.

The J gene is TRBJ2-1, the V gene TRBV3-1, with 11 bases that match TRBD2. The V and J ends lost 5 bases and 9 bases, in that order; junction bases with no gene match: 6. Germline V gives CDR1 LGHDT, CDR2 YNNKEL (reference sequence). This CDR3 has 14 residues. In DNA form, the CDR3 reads TGTGCCAGCAGCACACTAGCGGGAGAGACTGAGCAGTTCTTC. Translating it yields CASSTLAGETEQFF.

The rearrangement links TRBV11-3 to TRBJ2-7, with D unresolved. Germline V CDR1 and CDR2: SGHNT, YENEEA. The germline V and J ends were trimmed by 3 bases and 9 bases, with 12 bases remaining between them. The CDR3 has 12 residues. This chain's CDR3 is CASSLDGDAQYF. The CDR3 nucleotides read TGTGCCAGCAGCTTGGACGGAGACGCGCAGTACTTC.

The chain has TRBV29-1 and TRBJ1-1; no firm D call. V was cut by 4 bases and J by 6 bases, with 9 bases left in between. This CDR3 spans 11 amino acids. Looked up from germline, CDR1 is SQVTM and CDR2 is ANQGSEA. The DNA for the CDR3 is TGCAGCGTTGTGGGCGCCGCTGAAGCTTTCTTT. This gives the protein CSVVGAAEAFF.

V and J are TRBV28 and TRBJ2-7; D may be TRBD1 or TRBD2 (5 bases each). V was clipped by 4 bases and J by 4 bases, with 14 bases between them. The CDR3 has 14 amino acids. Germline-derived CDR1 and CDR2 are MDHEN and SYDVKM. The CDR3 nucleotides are TGTGCCAGCAGTTACCGGGACCCGAGTTACGAGCAGTACTTC. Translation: CASSYRDPSYEQYF.

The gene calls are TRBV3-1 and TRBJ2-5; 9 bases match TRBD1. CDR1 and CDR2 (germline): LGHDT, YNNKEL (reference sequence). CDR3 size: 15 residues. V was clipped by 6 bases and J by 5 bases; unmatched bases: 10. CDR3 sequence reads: CASRQTGQGRETQYF. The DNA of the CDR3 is TGTGCCAGCAGGCAGACAGGACAGGGGAGGGAGACCCAGTACTTC.

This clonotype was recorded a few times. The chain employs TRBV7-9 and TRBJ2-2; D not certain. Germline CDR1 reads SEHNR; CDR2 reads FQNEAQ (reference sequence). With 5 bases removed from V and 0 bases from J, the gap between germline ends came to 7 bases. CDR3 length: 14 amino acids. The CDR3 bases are TGTGCCAGCAGCAACGAAGCGAACACCGGGGAGCTGTTTTTT. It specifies CASSNEANTGELFF.

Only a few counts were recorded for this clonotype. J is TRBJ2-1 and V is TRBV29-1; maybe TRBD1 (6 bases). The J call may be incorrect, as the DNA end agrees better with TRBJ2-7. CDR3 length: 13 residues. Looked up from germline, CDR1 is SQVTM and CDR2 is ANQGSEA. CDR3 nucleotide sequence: TGCAGCGTTGAAGGGACAGTGAGGTACGAGCAGTACTTC. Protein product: CSVEGTVRYEQYF.

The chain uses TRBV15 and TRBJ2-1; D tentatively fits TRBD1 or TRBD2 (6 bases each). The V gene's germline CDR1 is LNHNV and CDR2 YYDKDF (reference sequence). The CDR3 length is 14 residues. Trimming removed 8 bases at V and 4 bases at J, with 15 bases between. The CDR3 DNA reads TGTGCCACCGCGCATAGGGGGGTTTACAATGAGCAGTTCTTC. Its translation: CATAHRGVYNEQFF.

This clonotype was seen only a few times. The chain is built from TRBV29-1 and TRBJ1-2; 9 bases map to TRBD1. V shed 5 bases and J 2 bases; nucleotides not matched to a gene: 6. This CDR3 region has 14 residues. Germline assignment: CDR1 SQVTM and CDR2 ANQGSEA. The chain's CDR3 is CSVWGTGSNYGYTF. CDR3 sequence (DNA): TGCAGCGTTTGGGGGACAGGGTCCAACTATGGCTACACCTTC.

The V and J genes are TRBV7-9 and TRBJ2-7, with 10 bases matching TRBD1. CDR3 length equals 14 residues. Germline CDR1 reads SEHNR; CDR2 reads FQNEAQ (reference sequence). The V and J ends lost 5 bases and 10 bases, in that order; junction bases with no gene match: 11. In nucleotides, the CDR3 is TGTGCCAGCAGCCCCAGTGACAGGGGGCTGAAACAGTACTTC. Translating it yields CASSPSDRGLKQYF. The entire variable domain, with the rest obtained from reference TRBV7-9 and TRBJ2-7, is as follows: DTGVSQNPRHKITKRGQNVTFRCDPISEHNRLYWYRQTLGQGPEFLTYFQNEAQLEKSRLLSDRFSAERPKGSFSTLEIQRTEQGDSAMYLCASSPSDRGLKQYFGPGTRLTVT.

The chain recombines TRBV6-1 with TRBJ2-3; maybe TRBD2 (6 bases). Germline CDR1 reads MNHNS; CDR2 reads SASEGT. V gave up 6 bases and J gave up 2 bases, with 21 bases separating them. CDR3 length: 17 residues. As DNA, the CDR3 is TGTGCCAGCAGCCCCCCGAAGGCGGGAACCTCCACAGATACGCAGTATTTT. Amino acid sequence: CASSPPKAGTSTDTQYF.

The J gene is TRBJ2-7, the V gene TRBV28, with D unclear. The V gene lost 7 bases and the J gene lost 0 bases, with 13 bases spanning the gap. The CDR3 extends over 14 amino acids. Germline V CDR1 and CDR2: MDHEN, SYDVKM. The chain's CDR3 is CASKGLPSSYEQYF. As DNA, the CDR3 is TGTGCCAGCAAAGGGCTTCCAAGCTCCTACGAGCAGTACTTC. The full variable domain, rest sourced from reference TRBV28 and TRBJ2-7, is DVKVTQSSRYLVKRTGEKVFLECVQDMDHENMFWYRQDPGLGLRLIYFSYDVKMKEKGDIPEGYSVSREKKERFSLILESASTNQTSMYLCASKGLPSSYEQYFGPGTRLTVT.

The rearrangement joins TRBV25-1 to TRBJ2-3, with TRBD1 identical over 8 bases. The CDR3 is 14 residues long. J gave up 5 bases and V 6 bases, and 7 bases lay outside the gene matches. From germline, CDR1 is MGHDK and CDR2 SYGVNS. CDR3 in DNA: TGTGCCAGCAGGCCGACAGGGGTAAAAGATACGCAGTATTTT. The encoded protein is CASRPTGVKDTQYF.

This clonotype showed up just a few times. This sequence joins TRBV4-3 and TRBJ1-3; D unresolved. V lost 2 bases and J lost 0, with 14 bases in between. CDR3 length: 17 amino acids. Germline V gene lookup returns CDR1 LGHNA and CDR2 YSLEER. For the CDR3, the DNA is TGCGCCAGCAGCCAACGGCCAGCGCGGTACTCTGGAAACACCATATATTTT. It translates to CASSQRPARYSGNTIYF.

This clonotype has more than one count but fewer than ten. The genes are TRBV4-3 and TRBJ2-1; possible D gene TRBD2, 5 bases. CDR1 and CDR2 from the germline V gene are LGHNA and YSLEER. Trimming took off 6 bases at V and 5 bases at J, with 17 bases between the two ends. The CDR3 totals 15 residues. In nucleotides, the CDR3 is TGCGCCAGCAGACTTAACCGGGGATTAGACAATGAGCAGTTCTTC. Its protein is CASRLNRGLDNEQFF.

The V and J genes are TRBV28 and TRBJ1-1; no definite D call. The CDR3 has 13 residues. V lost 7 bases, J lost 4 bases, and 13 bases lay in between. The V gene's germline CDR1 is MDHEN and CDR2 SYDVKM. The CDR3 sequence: CASTRRGFTEAFF. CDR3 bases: TGTGCCAGCACCCGCCGGGGTTTCACTGAAGCTTTCTTT.

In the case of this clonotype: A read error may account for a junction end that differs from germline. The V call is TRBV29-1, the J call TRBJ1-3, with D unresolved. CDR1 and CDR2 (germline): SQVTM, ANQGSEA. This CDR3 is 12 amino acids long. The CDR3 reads CSVGASGNTVYF. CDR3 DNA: TGCAGCGTTGGAGCCTCTGGAAACACCGTATATTTT.

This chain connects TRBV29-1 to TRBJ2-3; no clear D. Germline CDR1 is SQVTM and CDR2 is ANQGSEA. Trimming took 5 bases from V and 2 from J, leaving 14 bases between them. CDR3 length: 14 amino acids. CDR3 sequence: CSVTPTQNTDTQYF. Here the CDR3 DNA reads TGCAGCGTTACGCCAACACAGAACACAGATACGCAGTATTTT.

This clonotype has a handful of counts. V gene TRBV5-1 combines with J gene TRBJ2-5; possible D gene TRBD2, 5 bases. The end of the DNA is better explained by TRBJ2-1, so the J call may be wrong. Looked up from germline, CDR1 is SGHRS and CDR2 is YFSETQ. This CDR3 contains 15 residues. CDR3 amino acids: CASSLASGLYNEQFF. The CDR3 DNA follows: TGCGCCAGCAGCTTGGCCAGCGGCTTATACAATGAGCAGTTCTTC.

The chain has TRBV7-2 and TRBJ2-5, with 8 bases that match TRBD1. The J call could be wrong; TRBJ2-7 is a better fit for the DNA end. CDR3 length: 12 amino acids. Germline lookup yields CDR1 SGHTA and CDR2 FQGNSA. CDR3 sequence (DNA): TGTGCCAGCAGCTCCGACAGGGGCGAGCAGTACTTC. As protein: CASSSDRGEQYF.

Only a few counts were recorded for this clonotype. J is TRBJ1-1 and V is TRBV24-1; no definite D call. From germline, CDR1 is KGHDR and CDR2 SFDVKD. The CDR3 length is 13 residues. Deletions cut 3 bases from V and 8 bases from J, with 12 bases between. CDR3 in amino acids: CATSDQSTGEAFF. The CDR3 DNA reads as TGTGCCACCAGTGATCAAAGTACGGGCGAAGCTTTCTTT.

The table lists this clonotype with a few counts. The CDR3 here is CASSLGLGSVGYTF. CDR3 nucleotide sequence: TGTGCCAGCAGCTTAGGTTTGGGTTCGGTCGGCTACACCTTC. The V gene is TRBV7-2, the J gene TRBJ1-2; D call uncertain. Germline V gene sequence: CDR1 SGHTA, CDR2 FQGNSA. Trimming removed 1 base at V and 8 bases at J, with 14 bases between. This CDR3 region has 14 residues.